Presented here are 12 T cell receptor beta chains from one specimen sequenced in a study of neurological immune-mediated disorders. TCRdb processed the 5' RACE reads anew with MiXCR; each CDR3 protein has one entry. The table lists some 10,000 distinct CDR3 sequences, roughly 20% of them singletons. Sequencing input: CD8+ T cells from blood. These TCRs come from a woman aged 55-75 years with HTLV-1-associated myelopathy (HAM/TSP).

This clonotype was seen repeatedly, ten times or more. The chain couples TRBV30 to TRBJ1-1, with D uncertain. This CDR3 is 12 amino acids long. CDR1 and CDR2 (germline): GTSNPN, SVGIG (reference sequence). Trimming cost V 6 bases and J 1 base, with 9 bases left between them. The CDR3 protein is CACLTENTEAFF. CDR3 coding DNA: TGTGCCTGCCTCACGGAGAACACTGAAGCTTTCTTT.

This clonotype was seen ten or more times. The chain uses TRBV20-1 and TRBJ2-7; unclear D gene. The CDR3 runs 13 residues. Trimming took off 0 bases at V and 0 bases at J, with 6 bases between the two ends. In germline, CDR1 is DFQATT, CDR2 SNEGSKA (reference sequence). CDR3 nucleotide sequence: TGCAGTGCTAGAGACGGAAGCTCCTACGAGCAGTACTTC. This gives the protein CSARDGSSYEQYF.

In its sample, this clonotype was seen many times. V is TRBV5-1 and J is TRBJ2-7; D is ambiguous. The CDR3 sequence is 11 residues long. V gave up 4 bases and J gave up 3 bases, with 5 bases separating them. Germline CDR1 and CDR2: SGHRS and YFSETQ. The CDR3 DNA reads as TGCGCCAGCAGCGCCCACTACGAGCAGTACTTC. Protein: CASSAHYEQYF.

In its sample, this clonotype was seen many times. The J gene is TRBJ1-2, the V gene TRBV5-4; D is possibly TRBD1 (5 bases). The CDR3 totals 17 residues. Germline-derived CDR1 and CDR2 are SGHNT and YYREEE (reference sequence). V was pared by 4 bases and J by 1 base, with 20 bases between. The CDR3 spells CASSPVSGLSFNYGYTF. The CDR3 nucleotides are TGTGCCAGCAGCCCGGTCTCGGGACTCAGTTTTAACTATGGCTACACCTTC.

This clonotype was seen at least ten times. V gene TRBV4-1 combines with J gene TRBJ2-7, with D hard to call. The germline gives CDR1 MGHRA, CDR2 YSYEKL. The ends were cut back, 4 bases at V and 3 bases at J, with 10 bases in the middle. This CDR3 region has 13 residues. The DNA for the CDR3 is TGCGCCAGCAGCCCGTCAGTGGACTACGAGCAGTACTTC. The encoded protein is CASSPSVDYEQYF.

This clonotype was picked up many times. V usage is TRBV5-1 and J usage is TRBJ1-1; D is undetermined. Germline values: CDR1 SGHRS, CDR2 YFSETQ. This CDR3 has 16 amino acids. V lost 4 bases and J 1 base, leaving 17 bases between the germline ends. CDR3 loop: CASSLPVGLGNTEAFF. CDR3 DNA sequence: TGCGCCAGCAGCCTCCCTGTGGGTTTGGGGAACACTGAAGCTTTCTTT.

This clonotype was seen at least ten times. This CDR3 reads CASSLAATYEQYF. CDR3 in DNA: TGTGCCAGCAGCTTGGCTGCGACCTACGAGCAGTACTTC. The rearrangement joins TRBV5-5 to TRBJ2-7, with unresolved D. There are 13 residues in the CDR3. Trimming took 0 bases from V and 2 from J, leaving 6 bases between them. Germline V gene data show CDR1 as SGHKS and CDR2 as YYEKEE (reference sequence).

The sample holds many counts of this clonotype. The chain couples TRBV2 to TRBJ2-1; maybe TRBD2 (6 bases). The CDR3 covers 15 residues. Germline CDR1 is SNHLY and CDR2 is FYNNEI. Trimming took 6 bases from V and 4 from J, leaving 16 bases between them. CDR3 in amino acids: CASSISLRGYNEQFF. In nucleotides, the CDR3 is TGTGCCAGCAGCATATCTCTGCGGGGATACAATGAGCAGTTCTTC.

This clonotype showed up many times. The chain uses TRBV29-1 and TRBJ2-1; D may be TRBD1 or TRBD2 (5 bases each). CDR3 length: 11 amino acids. In germline, CDR1 is SQVTM, CDR2 ANQGSEA. Between the trimmed V and J ends, which lost 4 bases and 4 bases, there was a span of 5 bases. The CDR3 loop is CSVGGYNEQFF. In DNA form, the CDR3 reads TGCAGCGTTGGGGGGTACAATGAGCAGTTCTTC.

This clonotype was detected ten times or more. The chain recombines TRBV20-1 with TRBJ1-2, with 8 bases matching TRBD1. The CDR3 contains 13 residues. The germline V gene has CDR1 DFQATT and CDR2 SNEGSKA (reference sequence). V was clipped by 1 base and J by 7 bases; unmatched bases: 5. The CDR3: CSARGPGQVGYTF. In DNA, the CDR3 is TGCAGTGCTAGAGGCCCGGGACAGGTTGGCTACACCTTC.

This chain connects TRBV15 to TRBJ2-1; TRBD2 matches 13 bases. CDR3 length equals 17 residues. Germline lookup yields CDR1 LNHNV and CDR2 YYDKDF (reference sequence). V was pared by 3 bases and J by 2 bases, with 4 bases of the junction left unmatched. The CDR3 coding sequence is TGTGCCACCAGCAGTGAGACTAGCGGGGGGACCTACAATGAGCAGTTCTTC. Its protein is CATSSETSGGTYNEQFF.

This clonotype was observed many times. V and J are TRBV20-1 and TRBJ2-7, with TRBD1 as a possible D gene (6 bases). The CDR3 runs 14 residues. Per germline, CDR1 DFQATT and CDR2 SNEGSKA (reference sequence). The V and J ends lost 0 bases and 2 bases respectively, with 11 bases between them. The CDR3, as DNA: TGCAGTGCTAGAGAGCAGGGGTTGACCTACGAGCAGTACTTC. Translating it yields CSAREQGLTYEQYF.